The text below deals with one TCR beta chain. What it binds is not known. This sample is part of a study of T cell responses to AZD1222 COVID-19 vaccine. Profiling relied on immunoSEQ multiplex PCR, and the TCRdb table lists in-frame clones only, not all of them. The sample contains 100,000 to 150,000 clones, about 90% of which appear only once. With 0 bases removed from V and 6 bases from J, the gap between germline ends came to 5 bases. The length of the CDR3 is 12 residues. Germline V gene lookup returns CDR1 SGHVS and CDR2 FQNEAQ. Study conclusions and caveats: Donors in the cohort were predominantly white British and more often female, and clonal diversity was possibly underestimated.

This receptor was identified in an adult in good health. The chain uses TRBV7-8 and TRBJ1-1, with D unclear. The sample was peripheral blood, taken on day 0 of AZD1222 vaccination. This CDR3 reads CASSLAGAEAFF. CDR3 sequence (DNA): TGTGCCAGCAGCTTAGCCGGAGCTGAAGCTTTCTTT.